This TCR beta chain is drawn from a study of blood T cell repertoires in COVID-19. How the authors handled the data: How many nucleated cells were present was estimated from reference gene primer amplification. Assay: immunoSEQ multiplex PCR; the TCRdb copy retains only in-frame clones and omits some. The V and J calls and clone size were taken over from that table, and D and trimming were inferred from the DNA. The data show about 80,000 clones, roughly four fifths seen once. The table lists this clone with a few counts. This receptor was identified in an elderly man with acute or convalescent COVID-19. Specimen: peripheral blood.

CDR3 in amino acids: CASSTGSGLGTEAFF. As DNA, the CDR3 is TGCGCCAGCAGCACCGGCAGTGGGCTCGGCACTGAAGCTTTCTTT. This chain links TRBV5-1 with TRBJ1-1; no clear D. Germline assignment: CDR1 SGHRS and CDR2 YFSETQ. V shed 4 bases and J shed 4 bases, with 17 bases lying between them. The CDR3 has 15 amino acids.